The next 32 T cell receptor beta chains were all read from a single sample in a study of T cell clones after liver transplantation. Generated by immunoSEQ multiplex PCR, the TCRdb table keeps only in-frame clones and is missing some. The table has 75,000 to 100,000 clones, 65% to 85% seen once. Sequenced here: CD4+ T cells from blood, sampled about 46 months after liver transplant. All receptors come from a human patient who received a liver transplant. Some T cells may have originated in the graft donor.

This chain connects TRBV6-1 to TRBJ1-2, with a possible D match to TRBD1 (6 bases). The CDR3 is made up of 15 amino acids. Looked up from germline, CDR1 is MNHNS and CDR2 is SASEGT. V was clipped by 7 bases and J by 7 bases, with 22 bases between them. CDR3 region: CASTQVRGAFGGYTF. The CDR3 bases are TGTGCCAGCACCCAGGTTCGGGGGGCTTTTGGTGGCTACACCTTC.

The chain uses TRBV7-6 and TRBJ1-1; D not resolved. CDR1 SGHVS and CDR2 FNYEAQ come from the germline V gene. This CDR3 is 14 amino acids long. Trimming cost V 6 bases and J 8 bases, with 19 bases left between them. Here the CDR3 reads CASSAGGPRLEAFF. As DNA, the CDR3 is TGTGCCAGCAGTGCCGGCGGGCCACGCCTGGAAGCTTTCTTT.

The V gene is TRBV7-2, the J gene TRBJ2-7; TRBD2 might be the D (6 bases). V was trimmed by 4 bases and J by 5 bases, leaving 12 bases between them. Germline-derived CDR1 and CDR2 are SGHTA and FQGNSA. The CDR3 covers 13 residues. Here the CDR3 reads CASSWVGGNEQYF. The CDR3 region has the DNA TGTGCCAGCAGCTGGGTTGGGGGGAACGAGCAGTACTTC. The full variable domain, completed using reference TRBV7-2 and TRBJ2-7, is GAGVSQSPSNKVTEKGKDVELRCDPISGHTALYWYRQSLGQGLEFLIYFQGNSAPDKSGLPSDRFSAERTGGSVSTLTIQRTQQEDSAVYLCASSWVGGNEQYFGPGTRLTVT.

The table lists this clone with a few counts. The V gene is TRBV2, the J gene TRBJ2-2; 7 bases align to TRBD1. CDR3 length equals 15 residues. CDR1 is SNHLY and CDR2 is FYNNEI in the germline V gene. Trimming at V came to 3 bases and at J to 4 bases, leaving 5 bases not matched to a gene. For the CDR3, the DNA is TGTGCCAGCAGTGACACAACAGGGGCCACCGGGGAGCTGTTTTTT. It specifies CASSDTTGATGELFF.

The J gene is TRBJ1-5, the V gene TRBV6-5; D remains unclear. The CDR3 spans 14 residues. Germline V CDR1 and CDR2: MNHEY, SVGAGI. Trimming stripped 3 bases from V and 2 bases from J, with 8 bases between. The CDR3 here is CASSYTFGNQPQHF. CDR3 nucleotide sequence: TGTGCCAGCAGTTATACGTTTGGCAATCAGCCCCAGCATTTT.

The chain recombines TRBV2 with TRBJ2-2, with 9 nucleotides matching TRBD1. The CDR3 is made up of 15 amino acids. Germline-derived CDR1 and CDR2 are SNHLY and FYNNEI. The J segment lost 4 bases and the V segment lost 4 bases, leaving 4 bases of the junction unmatched. CDR3 DNA sequence: TGTGCCAGCAGTGTTACAGGGGGCGGCACCGGGGAGCTGTTTTTT. Translating it yields CASSVTGGGTGELFF.

This clone was seen just once. The rearrangement uses TRBV5-6 and TRBJ2-5, with a tentative D call TRBD2 (6 bases). This CDR3 has 15 amino acids. The ends were cut back, 4 bases at V and 3 bases at J, with 16 bases in the middle. The V gene's germline CDR1 is SGHDT and CDR2 YYEEEE. The CDR3 region is CASSPGGSRKETQYF. The CDR3 DNA reads TGTGCCAGCAGCCCTGGGGGGTCTAGAAAAGAGACCCAGTACTTC.

The J gene is TRBJ2-2, the V gene TRBV28; TRBD2 agrees at 8 bases. Trimming cost V 6 bases and J 0 bases; bases outside gene matches: 12. The CDR3 totals 18 residues. Germline CDR1 MDHEN, CDR2 SYDVKM. DNA for the CDR3: TGTGCCAGCAGCCTACTTGGAGCGGGGGTTGCGAACACCGGGGAGCTGTTTTTT. This sequence encodes CASSLLGAGVANTGELFF.

The J gene is TRBJ1-1, the V gene TRBV11-2; no clear D. Germline V gene sequence: CDR1 SGHAT, CDR2 FQNNGV. This CDR3 spans 15 amino acids. The V end was cut by 5 bases, the J end by 4 bases, with 17 bases between. The CDR3 loop reads CASSPTPVYGTEAFF. The CDR3 region has the DNA TGTGCCAGCAGCCCCACCCCCGTTTATGGCACTGAAGCTTTCTTT.

The DNA for the CDR3 is TGTGCCTGGAGTCCCGGGATAACCTACGAGCAGTACTTC. It specifies CAWSPGITYEQYF. This chain uses TRBV30 with TRBJ2-7; tentatively, D is TRBD2 (5 bases). Per germline, CDR1 GTSNPN and CDR2 SVGIG (reference sequence). The CDR3 contains 13 residues. V was pared by 2 bases and J by 2 bases, with 10 bases between.

The chain combines TRBV28 with TRBJ1-2; 10 bases fit TRBD1. The CDR3 length is 16 residues. V dropped 3 bases and J dropped 6; count of bases not matched to a gene: 10. Germline CDR1 and CDR2: MDHEN and SYDVKM. CDR3 bases: TGTGCCAGCAGTTTCCCCCATTTAGGGACAGGGGATGGCTACACCTTC. Its protein product is CASSFPHLGTGDGYTF.

The rearrangement uses TRBV9 and TRBJ2-3, with TRBD2 as a possible D gene (6 bases). V lost 4 bases and J 1 base, leaving 16 bases between the germline ends. Germline V gene lookup returns CDR1 SGDLS and CDR2 YYNGEE. This CDR3 has 16 residues. The CDR3 loop is CASSPGVGEGTDTQYF. DNA for the CDR3: TGTGCCAGCAGCCCCGGGGTTGGGGAGGGCACAGATACGCAGTATTTT.

This chain uses TRBV5-6 with TRBJ2-4; either TRBD1 or TRBD2 may fit D (5 bases each). V shed 2 bases and J shed 6 bases, with 9 bases lying between them. There are 13 residues in the CDR3. Germline V gives CDR1 SGHDT, CDR2 YYEEEE. CDR3: CASSLPGLNIQYF. The CDR3 nucleotides are TGTGCCAGCAGCTTACCGGGGCTAAACATTCAGTACTTC.

This clone was observed a single time. The chain couples TRBV28 to TRBJ1-5, with 7 bases matching TRBD1. J lost 6 bases, V lost 5 bases, and 13 bases had no gene match. The CDR3 totals 16 residues. Germline lookup yields CDR1 MDHEN and CDR2 SYDVKM. The CDR3 protein is CASSPKGAQGSQPQHF. CDR3 sequence (DNA): TGTGCCAGCAGTCCCAAGGGGGCGCAGGGAAGTCAGCCCCAGCATTTT.

This chain links TRBV6-1 with TRBJ2-7, with 9 nucleotides matching TRBD1. Germline assignment: CDR1 MNHNS and CDR2 SASEGT. There are 15 residues in the CDR3. The J segment lost 1 base and the V segment lost 6 bases, leaving 7 bases of the junction unmatched. CDR3: CASRPGQGFSYEQYF. The CDR3 DNA follows: TGTGCCAGCAGGCCGGGACAGGGATTTTCCTACGAGCAGTACTTC.

The genes are TRBV6-5 and TRBJ1-1; D uncertain. In germline, CDR1 is MNHEY, CDR2 SVGAGI. V lost 6 bases to trimming and J lost 1 base, with 12 bases between them. This CDR3 has 14 amino acids. CDR3 nucleotide sequence: TGTGCCAGCAGAAGTCGTCCCGGGAACACTGAAGCTTTCTTT. This gives the protein CASRSRPGNTEAFF.

The J gene is TRBJ2-6, the V gene TRBV5-4; D is uncertain. The V end was cut by 4 bases, the J end by 4 bases, with 6 bases between. CDR1 and CDR2 (germline): SGHNT, YYREEE (reference sequence). The CDR3 extends over 13 amino acids. This CDR3 reads CASSQYGANVLTF. As DNA, the CDR3 is TGTGCCAGCAGCCAATACGGGGCCAACGTCCTGACTTTC.

This clone appeared once. The J gene is TRBJ1-2, the V gene TRBV19; no definite D call. CDR3 length: 15 residues. The ends were cut back, 5 bases at V and 2 bases at J, with 15 bases in the middle. Germline V gives CDR1 LNHDA, CDR2 SQIVND (reference sequence). The CDR3 region has the DNA TGTGCCAGTAGTGAAATTAAGACCGTCAACTATGGCTACACCTTC. Its protein product is CASSEIKTVNYGYTF.

The chain joins TRBV6-6 to TRBJ2-5; no definite D call. V lost 0 bases, J lost 4 bases, and 6 bases lay in between. This CDR3 spans 13 amino acids. Germline V gene sequence: CDR1 MNHNY, CDR2 SVGAGI (reference sequence). The CDR3 DNA reads as TGTGCCAGCAGTTACTCCCTAGGAGAGACCCAGTACTTC. Translating it yields CASSYSLGETQYF.

The J gene is TRBJ2-7, the V gene TRBV10-3; 9 bases agree with TRBD2. CDR1 is ENHRY, CDR2 SYGVKD, per germline. The J segment lost 0 bases and the V segment lost 0 bases, leaving 6 bases of the junction unmatched. The CDR3 is 17 amino acids. Written as DNA, the CDR3 is TGTGCCATCAGTGAGTCACTAGCGGGCCCGAGCTCCTACGAGCAGTACTTC. Protein: CAISESLAGPSSYEQYF.

This sequence joins TRBV30 and TRBJ1-2; D gene uncertain. V dropped 2 bases and J dropped 6 bases, with 13 bases sitting between them. The CDR3 has 13 residues. Looked up from germline, CDR1 is GTSNPN and CDR2 is SVGIG (reference sequence). CDR3 residues: CAWSLHAYNGYTF. Written as DNA, the CDR3 is TGTGCCTGGAGTCTCCATGCATACAATGGCTACACCTTC.

This clone has a single count. The rearrangement links TRBV28 to TRBJ2-1; tentative D call: TRBD2 (5 bases). Germline CDR1 MDHEN, CDR2 SYDVKM. V dropped 4 bases and J dropped 7 bases, with 11 bases sitting between them. This CDR3 comprises 13 residues. The CDR3 protein is CASSSAVLNEQFF. In DNA form, the CDR3 reads TGTGCCAGCAGTTCAGCGGTACTGAATGAGCAGTTCTTC.

This clone occurred a few times. This sequence joins TRBV18 and TRBJ2-5; D remains ambiguous. Trimming removed 0 bases from V and 2 bases from J, with 10 bases in between. Looked up from germline, CDR1 is KGHSH and CDR2 is LQKENI. The CDR3 covers 15 residues. The CDR3 DNA reads TGTGCCAGCTCACCACCACAAGGATGGCAAGAGACCCAGTACTTC. Translated: CASSPPQGWQETQYF.

The CDR3, as DNA: TGTGCCAGCGACCAAAGCTCCTACGAGCAGTACTTC. Translated: CASDQSSYEQYF. The rearrangement links TRBV6-1 to TRBJ2-7, with D unclear. Deletions cut 8 bases from V and 0 bases from J, with 8 bases between. This CDR3 has 12 amino acids. Germline CDR1 is MNHNS and CDR2 is SASEGT.

The J gene is TRBJ2-7, the V gene TRBV7-2; TRBD1 matches 7 bases. In germline, CDR1 is SGHTA, CDR2 FQGNSA. This CDR3 has 16 amino acids. Trimming cost V 5 bases and J 0 bases; bases outside gene matches: 10. The CDR3 protein is CASSPWARDSSYEQYF. The CDR3 nucleotides are TGTGCCAGCAGCCCTTGGGCCCGGGACAGCTCCTACGAGCAGTACTTC.

The genes are TRBV5-1 and TRBJ1-3; D gene unclear. The V gene's germline CDR1 is SGHRS and CDR2 YFSETQ. The CDR3 contains 14 residues. V lost 4 bases and J lost 0, with 8 bases in between. This CDR3 reads CASSPQNSGNTIYF. CDR3 nucleotides: TGCGCCAGCAGCCCACAGAACTCTGGAAACACCATATATTTT.

CDR3 nucleotides: TGCAGCGTTGAAGATCCGGGACAGGGGTCCTACGAGCAGTACTTC. Residues: CSVEDPGQGSYEQYF. V and J are TRBV29-1 and TRBJ2-7; 10 nucleotides match TRBD1. The CDR3 contains 15 residues. The V gene's germline CDR1 is SQVTM and CDR2 ANQGSEA. With 0 bases clipped from V and 1 base from J, the junction kept 3 bases outside the gene matches.

V is TRBV7-2 and J is TRBJ2-7; D not certain. Per germline, CDR1 SGHTA and CDR2 FQGNSA. V lost 2 bases and J lost 3, with 5 bases in between. The CDR3 contains 12 residues. The CDR3 nucleotides read TGTGCCAGCAGCTTAATGTTCTACGAGCAGTACTTC. Residues: CASSLMFYEQYF.

This clone has just one count. The chain joins TRBV28 to TRBJ2-7, with unresolved D. The V gene's germline CDR1 is MDHEN and CDR2 SYDVKM. This CDR3 contains 13 residues. Deletions cut 1 base from V and 3 bases from J, with 7 bases between. The CDR3 nucleotides read TGTGCCAGCAGTTTATATTTCAGCTACGAGCAGTACTTC. Translating it yields CASSLYFSYEQYF.

This chain links TRBV4-1 with TRBJ2-5; 8 bases match TRBD2. Germline V gives CDR1 MGHRA, CDR2 YSYEKL. The CDR3 is 14 amino acids. The junction had 4 bases not matched to a gene; V was cut back by 3 bases and J by 4 bases. CDR3 coding DNA: TGCGCCAGCAGCCACCGCCGGGGGGGAGAGACCCAGTACTTC. Its protein product is CASSHRRGGETQYF.

V gene TRBV7-2 combines with J gene TRBJ1-1; TRBD1 matches at 7 bases. Trimming cost V 3 bases and J 0 bases; bases outside gene matches: 7. The CDR3 sequence is 16 residues long. Germline V lookup: CDR1 SGHTA, CDR2 FQGNSA. Written as DNA, the CDR3 is TGTGCCAGCAGCTTTCCGGGACAGAGCCTGAACACTGAAGCTTTCTTT. Translation gives CASSFPGQSLNTEAFF.

J is TRBJ2-7 and V is TRBV10-3, with unresolved D. This CDR3 contains 12 residues. V was cut by 5 bases and J by 3 bases, with 8 bases left in between. Germline V lookup: CDR1 ENHRY, CDR2 SYGVKD. The CDR3 sequence: CAISSDGYEQYF. As DNA, the CDR3 is TGTGCCATCAGTTCGGACGGCTACGAGCAGTACTTC.